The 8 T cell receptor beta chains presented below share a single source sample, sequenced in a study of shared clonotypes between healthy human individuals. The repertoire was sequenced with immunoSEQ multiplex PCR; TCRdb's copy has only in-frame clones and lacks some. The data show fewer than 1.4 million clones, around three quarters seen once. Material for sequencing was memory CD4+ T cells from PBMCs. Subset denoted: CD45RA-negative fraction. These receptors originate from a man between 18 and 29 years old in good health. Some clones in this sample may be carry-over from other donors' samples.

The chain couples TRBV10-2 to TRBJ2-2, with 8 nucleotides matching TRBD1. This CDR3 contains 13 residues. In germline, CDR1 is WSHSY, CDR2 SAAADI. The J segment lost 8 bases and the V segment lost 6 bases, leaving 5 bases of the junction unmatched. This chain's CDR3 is CASRGQGVGELFF. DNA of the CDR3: TGCGCCAGCAGAGGACAGGGAGTGGGGGAGCTGTTTTTT.

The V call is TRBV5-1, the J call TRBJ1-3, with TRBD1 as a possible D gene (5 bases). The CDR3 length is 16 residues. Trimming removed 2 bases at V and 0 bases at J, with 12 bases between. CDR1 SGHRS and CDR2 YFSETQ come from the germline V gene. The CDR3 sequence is CASSFDPGTSGNTIYF. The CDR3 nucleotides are TGCGCCAGCAGCTTCGACCCCGGGACCTCTGGAAACACCATATATTTT.

Here the CDR3 reads CASSSRGGTYNEQFF. CDR3 bases: TGTGCCAGCAGCTCTAGAGGGGGCACCTACAATGAGCAGTTCTTC. This chain links TRBV7-8 with TRBJ2-1, with 7 positions matching TRBD1. The germline V gene encodes CDR1 SGHVS and CDR2 FQNEAQ. Germline trimming cut 4 bases from V and 2 bases from J; bases unmatched to any gene: 5. This CDR3 has 15 residues.

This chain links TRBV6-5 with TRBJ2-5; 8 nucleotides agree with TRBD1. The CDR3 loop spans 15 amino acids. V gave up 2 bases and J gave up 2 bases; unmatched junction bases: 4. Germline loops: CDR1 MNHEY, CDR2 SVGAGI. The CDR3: CASSYTGGRQETQYF. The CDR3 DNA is TGTGCCAGCAGTTACACAGGGGGTCGGCAAGAGACCCAGTACTTC.

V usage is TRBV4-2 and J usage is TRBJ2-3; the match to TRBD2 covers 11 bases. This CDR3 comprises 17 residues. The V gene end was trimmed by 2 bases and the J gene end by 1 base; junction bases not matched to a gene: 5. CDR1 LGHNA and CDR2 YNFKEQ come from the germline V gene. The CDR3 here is CASSQTLTSGGTDTQYF. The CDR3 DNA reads TGTGCCAGCAGCCAAACATTGACTAGCGGGGGCACAGATACGCAGTATTTT.

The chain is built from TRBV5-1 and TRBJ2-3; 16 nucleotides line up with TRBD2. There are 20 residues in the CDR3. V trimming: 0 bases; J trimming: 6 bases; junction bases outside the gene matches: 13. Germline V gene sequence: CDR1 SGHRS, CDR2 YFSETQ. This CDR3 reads CASSLAGTSGRAQQGDTQYF. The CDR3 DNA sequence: TGCGCCAGCAGCTTGGCCGGGACTAGCGGGAGGGCCCAACAGGGGGATACGCAGTATTTT.

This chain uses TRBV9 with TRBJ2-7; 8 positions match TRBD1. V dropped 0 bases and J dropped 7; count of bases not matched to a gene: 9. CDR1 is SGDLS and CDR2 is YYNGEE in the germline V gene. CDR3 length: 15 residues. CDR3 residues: CASSVGLQGVGEQYF. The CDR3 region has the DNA TGTGCCAGCAGCGTAGGGCTACAGGGGGTTGGGGAGCAGTACTTC.

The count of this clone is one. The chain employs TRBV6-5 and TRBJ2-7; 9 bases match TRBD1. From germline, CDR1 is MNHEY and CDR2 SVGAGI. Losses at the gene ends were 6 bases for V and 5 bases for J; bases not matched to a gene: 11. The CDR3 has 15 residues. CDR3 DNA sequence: TGTGCCAGCAGGCTCCGGGACAGGGTTTTCCACGAGCAGTACTTC. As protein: CASRLRDRVFHEQYF.